Given below is one TCR beta chain in context. The antigen remains undetermined. Assay: immunoSEQ multiplex PCR; the TCRdb copy retains only in-frame clones and omits some. The data hold 60,000 to 75,000 clones, with 85% to 95% observed a single time. Germline-derived CDR1 and CDR2 are MDHEN and SYDVKM. With V trimmed by 3 bases and J by 2 bases, 10 bases remained unmatched. The CDR3 is 16 amino acids. The data belong to a study of cytomegalovirus exposure and HLA in healthy donors. The study, taken as a whole, reports: Accounts indicate the classifier identified cytomegalovirus status with strong specificity and sensitivity.

Material: PBMCs. This TCR was recovered from a young woman in good health and CMV-seropositive. The J gene is TRBJ2-7, the V gene TRBV28; 7 bases are shared with TRBD2. The CDR3 bases are TGTGCCAGCAGTTTTTTTTTGCGGGGGAGACCCTACGAGCAGTACTTC. Amino acid sequence: CASSFFLRGRPYEQYF.